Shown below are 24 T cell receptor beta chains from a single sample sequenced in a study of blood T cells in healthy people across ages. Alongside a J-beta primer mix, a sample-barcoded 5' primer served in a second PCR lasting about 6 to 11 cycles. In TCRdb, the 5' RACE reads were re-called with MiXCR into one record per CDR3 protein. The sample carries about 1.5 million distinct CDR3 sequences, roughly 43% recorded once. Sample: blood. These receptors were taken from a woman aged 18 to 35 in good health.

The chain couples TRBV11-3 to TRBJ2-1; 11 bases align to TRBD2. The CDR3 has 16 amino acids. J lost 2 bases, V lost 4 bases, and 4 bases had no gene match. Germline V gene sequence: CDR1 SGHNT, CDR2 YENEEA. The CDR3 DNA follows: TGTGCCAGCAGCTCCTCGACTAGCGGGACCTACAATGAGCAGTTCTTC. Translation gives CASSSSTSGTYNEQFF.

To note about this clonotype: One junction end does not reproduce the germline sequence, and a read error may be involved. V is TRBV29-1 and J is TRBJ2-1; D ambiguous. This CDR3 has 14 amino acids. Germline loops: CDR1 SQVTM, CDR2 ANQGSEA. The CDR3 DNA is TGCAGCCTTGAATCCTCAATACGACGGAATGAGCAGTTCTTC. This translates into CSLESSIRRNEQFF.

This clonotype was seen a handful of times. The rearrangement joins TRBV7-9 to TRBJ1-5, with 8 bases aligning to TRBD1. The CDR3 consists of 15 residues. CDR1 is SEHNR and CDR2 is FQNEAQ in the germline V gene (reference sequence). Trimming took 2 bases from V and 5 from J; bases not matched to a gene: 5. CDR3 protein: CASSLSQDRDQPQHF. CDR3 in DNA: TGTGCCAGCAGCTTAAGCCAGGACAGGGATCAGCCCCAGCATTTT.

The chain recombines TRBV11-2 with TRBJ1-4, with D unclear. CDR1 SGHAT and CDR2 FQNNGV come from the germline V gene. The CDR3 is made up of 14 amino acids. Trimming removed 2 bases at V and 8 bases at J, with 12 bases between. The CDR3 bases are TGTGCCAGCAGCTTAAGCCTGATGGGGGAAAAACTGTTTTTT. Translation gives CASSLSLMGEKLFF. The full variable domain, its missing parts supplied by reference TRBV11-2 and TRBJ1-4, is EAGVAQSPRYKIIEKRQSVAFWCNPISGHATLYWYQQILGQGPKLLIQFQNNGVVDDSQLPKDRFSAERLKGVDSTLKIQPAKLEDSAVYLCASSLSLMGEKLFFGSGTQLSVL.

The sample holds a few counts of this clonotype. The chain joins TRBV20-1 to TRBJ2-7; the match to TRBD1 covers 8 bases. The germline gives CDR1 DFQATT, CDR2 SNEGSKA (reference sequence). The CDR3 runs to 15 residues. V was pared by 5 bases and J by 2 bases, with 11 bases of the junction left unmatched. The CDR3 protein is CSAGGRDRGTYEQYF. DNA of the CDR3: TGCAGTGCTGGGGGGCGAGACAGGGGTACCTACGAGCAGTACTTC.

The CDR3 DNA sequence: TGTGCCAGCAGCTTAGGTAGGGCAGGCCGCGCAGATACGCAGTATTTT. It translates to CASSLGRAGRADTQYF. The chain uses TRBV7-9 and TRBJ2-3; D remains unclear. Between the trimmed V and J ends, which lost 1 base and 4 bases, there was a span of 15 bases. CDR3 length: 16 amino acids. Germline CDR1 is SEHNR and CDR2 is FQNEAQ (reference sequence).

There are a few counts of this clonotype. CDR3 region: CASSLGVLGPYNEQFF. For the CDR3, the DNA is TGCGCCAGCAGCTTGGGGGTGTTAGGACCCTACAATGAGCAGTTCTTC. The chain combines TRBV5-1 with TRBJ2-1; D ambiguous. V was pared by 0 bases and J by 2 bases, with 12 bases between. Per the germline V gene, CDR1 is SGHRS and CDR2 is YFSETQ. The CDR3 has 16 residues.

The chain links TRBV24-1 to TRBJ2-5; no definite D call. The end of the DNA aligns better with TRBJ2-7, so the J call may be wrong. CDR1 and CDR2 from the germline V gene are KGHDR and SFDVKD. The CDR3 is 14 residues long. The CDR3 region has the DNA TGTGCCACCAGTGATTCAGGAGTTCGGGCCGAGCAGTACTTC. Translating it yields CATSDSGVRAEQYF.

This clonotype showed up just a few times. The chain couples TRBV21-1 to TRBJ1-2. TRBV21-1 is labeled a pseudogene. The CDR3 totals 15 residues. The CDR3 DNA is TGTGCCAGCAACGCCGGGCTACAGGCTCACTATGGCTACACCTTC. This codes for CASNAGLQAHYGYTF.

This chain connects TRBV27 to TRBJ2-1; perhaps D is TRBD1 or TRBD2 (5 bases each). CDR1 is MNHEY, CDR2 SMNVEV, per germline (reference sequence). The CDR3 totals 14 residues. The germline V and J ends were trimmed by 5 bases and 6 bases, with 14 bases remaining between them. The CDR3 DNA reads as TGTGCCAGCAGTGTGTCTGCGAGGGGCAATGAGCAGTTCTTC. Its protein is CASSVSARGNEQFF.

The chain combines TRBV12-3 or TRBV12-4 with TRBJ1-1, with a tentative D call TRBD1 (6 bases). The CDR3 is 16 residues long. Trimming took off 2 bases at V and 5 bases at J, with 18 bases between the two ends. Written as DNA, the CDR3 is TGTGCCAGCAGTTTAATATGGGGGGCGGGGGGAACTGAAGCTTTCTTT. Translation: CASSLIWGAGGTEAFF.

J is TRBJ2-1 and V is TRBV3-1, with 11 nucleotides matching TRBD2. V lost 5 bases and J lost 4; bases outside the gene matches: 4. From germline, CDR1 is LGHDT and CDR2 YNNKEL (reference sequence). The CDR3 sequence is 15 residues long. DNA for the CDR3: TGTGCCAGCAGCATCACTAGCGGGGGTTACAATGAGCAGTTCTTC. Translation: CASSITSGGYNEQFF.

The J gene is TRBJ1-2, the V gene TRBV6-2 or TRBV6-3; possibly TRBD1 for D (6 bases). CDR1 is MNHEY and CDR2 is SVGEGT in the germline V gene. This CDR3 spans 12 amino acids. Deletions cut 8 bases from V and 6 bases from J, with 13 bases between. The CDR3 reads CASGNRAHGYTF. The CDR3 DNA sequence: TGTGCCAGCGGGAACAGGGCCCATGGCTACACCTTC.

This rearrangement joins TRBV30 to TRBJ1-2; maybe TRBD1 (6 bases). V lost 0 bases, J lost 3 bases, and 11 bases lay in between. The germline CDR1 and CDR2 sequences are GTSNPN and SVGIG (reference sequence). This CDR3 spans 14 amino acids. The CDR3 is CAWSVTTGYYGYTF. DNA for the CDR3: TGTGCCTGGAGTGTAACCACAGGGTACTATGGCTACACCTTC.

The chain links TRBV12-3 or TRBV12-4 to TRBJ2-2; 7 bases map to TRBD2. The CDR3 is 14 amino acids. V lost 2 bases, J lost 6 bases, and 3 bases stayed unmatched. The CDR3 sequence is CASSLSGKAGELFF. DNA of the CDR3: TGTGCCAGCAGTTTAAGCGGGAAAGCCGGGGAGCTGTTTTTT.

CDR3 DNA sequence: TGCAGTGCTCAAATTGTGGGGCCCTATAATTCACCCCTCCACTTT. Protein: CSAQIVGPYNSPLHF. The J gene is TRBJ1-6, the V gene TRBV20-1; D perhaps matches TRBD1 (5 bases). V was shortened by 5 bases and J by 2 bases, with 13 bases between the two germline ends. The CDR3 sequence is 15 residues long. Germline CDR1 and CDR2: DFQATT and SNEGSKA (reference sequence).

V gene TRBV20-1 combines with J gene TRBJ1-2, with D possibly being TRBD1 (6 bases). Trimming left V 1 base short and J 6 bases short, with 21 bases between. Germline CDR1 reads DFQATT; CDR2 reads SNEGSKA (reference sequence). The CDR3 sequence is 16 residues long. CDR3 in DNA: TGCAGTGCTAGAGGTGCAATAGGTACAGGGAGCCATGGCTACACCTTC. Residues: CSARGAIGTGSHGYTF.

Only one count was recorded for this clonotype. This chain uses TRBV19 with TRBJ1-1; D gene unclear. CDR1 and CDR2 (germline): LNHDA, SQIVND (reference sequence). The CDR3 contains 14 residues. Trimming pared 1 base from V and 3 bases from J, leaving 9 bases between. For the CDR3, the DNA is TGTGCCAGTAGTATAGTTGGAAGGGACACTGAAGCTTTCTTT. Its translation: CASSIVGRDTEAFF.

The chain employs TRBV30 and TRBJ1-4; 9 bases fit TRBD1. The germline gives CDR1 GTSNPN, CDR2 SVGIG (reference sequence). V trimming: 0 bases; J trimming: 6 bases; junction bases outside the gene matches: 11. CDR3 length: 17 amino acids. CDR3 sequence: CAWSVRGDRVRDEKLFF. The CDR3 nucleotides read TGTGCCTGGAGTGTACGAGGGGACAGGGTCCGGGATGAAAAACTGTTTTTT.

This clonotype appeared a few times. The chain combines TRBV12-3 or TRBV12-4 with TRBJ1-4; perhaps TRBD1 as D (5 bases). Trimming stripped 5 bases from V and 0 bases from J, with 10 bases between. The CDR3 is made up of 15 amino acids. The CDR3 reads CASSGGGATNEKLFF. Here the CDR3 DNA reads TGTGCCAGCAGTGGGGGGGGGGCAACTAATGAAAAACTGTTTTTT.

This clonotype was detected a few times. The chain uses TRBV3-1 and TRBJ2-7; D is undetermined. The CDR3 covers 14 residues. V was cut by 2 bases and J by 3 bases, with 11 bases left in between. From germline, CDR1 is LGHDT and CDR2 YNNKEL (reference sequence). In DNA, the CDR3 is TGTGCCAGCAGCCAAAATCTTGGCGACTACGAGCAGTACTTC. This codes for CASSQNLGDYEQYF.

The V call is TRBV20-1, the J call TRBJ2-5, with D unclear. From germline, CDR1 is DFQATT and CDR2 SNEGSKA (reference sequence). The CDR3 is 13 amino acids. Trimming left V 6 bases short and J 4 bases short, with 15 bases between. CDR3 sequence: CSAGRTVGETQYF. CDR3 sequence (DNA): TGCAGTGCGGGAAGGACGGTTGGAGAGACCCAGTACTTC.

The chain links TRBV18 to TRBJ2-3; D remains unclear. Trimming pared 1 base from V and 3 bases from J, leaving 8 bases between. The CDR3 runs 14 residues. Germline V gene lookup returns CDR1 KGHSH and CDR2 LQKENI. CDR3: CASSPQRVTDTQYF. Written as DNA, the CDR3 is TGTGCCAGCTCACCACAAAGGGTTACAGATACGCAGTATTTT. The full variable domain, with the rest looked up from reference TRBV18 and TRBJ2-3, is NAGVMQNPRHLVRRRGQEARLRCSPMKGHSHVYWYRQLPEEGLKFMVYLQKENIIDESGMPKERFSAEFPKEGPSILRIQQVVRGDSAAYFCASSPQRVTDTQYFGPGTRLTVL.

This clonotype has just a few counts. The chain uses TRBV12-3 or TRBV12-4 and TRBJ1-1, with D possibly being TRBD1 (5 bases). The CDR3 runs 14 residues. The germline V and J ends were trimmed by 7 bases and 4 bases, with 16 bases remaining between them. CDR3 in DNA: TGTGCCAGCACCCAAAACTGGGGGGGCACTGAAGCTTTCTTT. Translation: CASTQNWGGTEAFF.